These T cell receptor beta chains were read from a single sample in a study of blood T cell repertoires in COVID-19. Method: immunoSEQ multiplex PCR; TCRdb's copy keeps in-frame clones and lacks some. The data show a few hundred thousand clones, 70% to 90% seen once. Sequenced material: peripheral blood. The receptors stem from a woman between 25 and 40 years old who had recovered from COVID-19. Each CDR3 is given with its conserved first and last residue. A D gene is named only where the DNA matches it firmly. A clone size is listed for some rows: how often the clone was seen (once, few, many), or a class if it is expanded.

abundance	d_gene	v_gene	j_gene	CDR3nt	CDR3aa
few	TRBD1	TRBV9	TRBJ1-4	TGTGCCAGCAGCGTGACAGGGAGAGGTGAAAAACTGTTTTTT	CASSVTGRGEKLFF
NA	TRBD1	TRBV30	TRBJ2-2	TGTGCCCGCAGACAGGGCGCGAACACCGGGGAGCTGTTTTTT	CARRQGANTGELFF
NA	TRBD1	TRBV7-7	TRBJ2-7	TGTGCCAGCAGCCCCGACAGGGGCCGCGAGCAGTACTTC	CASSPDRGREQYF
NA	NA	TRBV24-1	TRBJ1-2	TGTGCCACCAGTGATACTGGGGGCAGTGGCTACACCTTC	CATSDTGGSGYTF
once	NA	TRBV12-1	TRBJ2-1	TGTGCCAGCAGCTTTGTGGGGGACAGGGGACGCAATGAGCAGTTCTTC	CASSFVGDRGRNEQFF
NA	TRBD2	TRBV28	TRBJ2-1	TGTGCCAGCAGGACGGGACTAGCGGGGTCCAATGAGCAGTTCTTC	CASRTGLAGSNEQFF
NA	TRBD1	TRBV5-1	TRBJ1-6	TGCGCCAGCAGCTTGGCCGACAGGGTGAATTCACCCCTCCACTTT	CASSLADRVNSPLHF
NA	TRBD1	TRBV7-2	TRBJ1-6	TGTGCCAGCAGCTGGGACAGGGGAAACTCCTATAATTCACCCCTCCACTTT	CASSWDRGNSYNSPLHF
few	NA	TRBV27	TRBJ1-5	TGTGCCAGCAGTCCCTGGGAGGGAAGCAATCAGCCCCAGCATTTT	CASSPWEGSNQPQHF
NA	NA	TRBV30	TRBJ1-5	TGTGCCTGGAGTCCGGCAGGGTCAAATCAGCCCCAGCATTTT	CAWSPAGSNQPQHF
NA	NA	TRBV4-2	TRBJ1-2	TGTGCCAGCAGCCAAGATCGTGACAGATCCTATGGCTACACCTTC	CASSQDRDRSYGYTF
NA	NA	TRBV6-9	TRBJ1-5	TGTGCCAGCAGTTATGGGGACATTCCTAATCAGCCCCAGCATTTT	CASSYGDIPNQPQHF
NA	TRBD1	TRBV19	TRBJ1-3	TGTGCCAACCCCAAAGTGAGGGGGCCCCCTCTGCTAGGAAACACCATATATTTT	CANPKVRGPPLLGNTIYF
NA	TRBD1	TRBV19	TRBJ1-2	TGTGCCAGTAGTCCAGGGGGAAATGGCTACACCTTC	CASSPGGNGYTF
NA	NA	TRBV2	TRBJ1-5	TGTGCCAGCAGAGGACAGTCTGCTCAGCCCCAGCATTTT	CASRGQSAQPQHF
NA	NA	TRBV28	TRBJ1-1	TGTGCCAGCAGGGAGGGGAGCGGGAACACTGAAGCTTTCTTT	CASREGSGNTEAFF
NA	TRBD1	TRBV28	TRBJ2-1	TGTGCCAGCAGTTTTAGGACAGGGGATTCCAATGAGCAGTTCTTC	CASSFRTGDSNEQFF
NA	TRBD2	TRBV11-2	TRBJ2-1	TGTGCCAGCGGAGTACTAGCGGCCTCCTACAATGAGCAGTTCTTC	CASGVLAASYNEQFF
NA	TRBD1	TRBV24-1	TRBJ2-1	TGTGCCACCAGTCGGACAGGGCATCACAATGAGCAGTTCTTC	CATSRTGHHNEQFF
NA	TRBD2	TRBV6-5	TRBJ2-7	TGTGCCAGCAGTCGCACTAGCGGGGGCGAGCAGTACTTC	CASSRTSGGEQYF
NA	TRBD1	TRBV19	TRBJ1-5	TGTGCCAGTTCCCGAGAGGGGGCTATACAGCCCCAGCATTTT	CASSREGAIQPQHF
NA	NA	TRBV28	TRBJ1-2	TGTGCCAGCAGAGGAGGGTTGGTGGGCGGCTACACCTTC	CASRGGLVGGYTF
few	NA	TRBV4-2	TRBJ2-3	TGTGCCAGCAGCCAAGGCAGTTTCACAGATACGCAGTATTTT	CASSQGSFTDTQYF
NA	TRBD1	TRBV5-8	TRBJ2-1	TGTGCCAGCAGCTTGTCCTCCGGGACAGTCTCCTACAATGAGCAGTTCTTC	CASSLSSGTVSYNEQFF
NA	NA	TRBV21-1	TRBJ1-4	TGTGCCAGCAGTCAAACCGGGACAGGCGGATCTGAAAAACTGTTTTTT	CASSQTGTGGSEKLFF
NA	TRBD1	TRBV5-4	TRBJ1-3	TGTGCCAGCAGCGGCGGAGGGGGCGCGGGAGGAAACACCATATATTTT	CASSGGGGAGGNTIYF
NA	NA	TRBV2	TRBJ2-2	TGTGCCAGCAGTGAGGGTAGCTCGGCCGGGGAGCTGTTTTTT	CASSEGSSAGELFF
NA	NA	TRBV2	TRBJ1-5	TGTGCCAGCAGCCCTGGACAGATTAGCAATCAGCCCCAGCATTTT	CASSPGQISNQPQHF
NA	NA	TRBV18	TRBJ2-3	TGTGCCAGCTCACCACCGGGCAGGCCAGATACGCAGTATTTT	CASSPPGRPDTQYF
NA	NA	TRBV18	TRBJ1-1	TGTGCCAGCTCACCACCCGTCAACCTGGGCGTCACTGAAGCTTTCTTT	CASSPPVNLGVTEAFF
NA	TRBD1	TRBV28	TRBJ1-4	TGTGCCAGCAGTTTAGCAGGGGGCGGCGGGTTTCAGGCTGAAAAACTGTTTTTT	CASSLAGGGGFQAEKLFF
NA	TRBD2	TRBV9	TRBJ2-3	TGTGCCAGCAGCGTAGATAGCGGGGGGACCACAGATACGCAGTATTTT	CASSVDSGGTTDTQYF
once	TRBD2	TRBV7-8	TRBJ2-1	TGTGCCAGCAGCACGGGACTAGCGGCGAGCTCCTACAATGAGCAGTTCTTC	CASSTGLAASSYNEQFF
NA	TRBD1	TRBV19	TRBJ1-1	TGTGCCAGTAGCCACGACAGGGTGACTGAAGCTTTCTTT	CASSHDRVTEAFF
NA	NA	TRBV9	TRBJ2-3	TGTGCCAGCAGCGTAGCTAGCAGATCGACAGATACGCAGTATTTT	CASSVASRSTDTQYF
NA	NA	TRBV7-2	TRBJ1-6	TGTGCCAGCAGCTTCTCGGGTGGGTCACCCCTCCACTTT	CASSFSGGSPLHF
NA	TRBD2	TRBV30	TRBJ2-1	TGTGCCTGGATCCGGGGTAGTAGCGGGGGGGCCCTATTGTACAATGAGCAGTTCTTC	CAWIRGSSGGALLYNEQFF
NA	NA	TRBV7-9	TRBJ1-3	TGTGCCAGCAGCCCCCAGGGGTTTGGAAACACCATATATTTT	CASSPQGFGNTIYF
NA	NA	TRBV7-9	TRBJ2-7	TGTGCCAGCAGCTTAGGGGCAGCCAACCTATACGAGCAGTACTTC	CASSLGAANLYEQYF
NA	NA	TRBV25-1	TRBJ1-3	TGTGCCAGCAGTGAGGGCCATTATGGAAACACCATATATTTT	CASSEGHYGNTIYF
NA	TRBD2	TRBV24-1	TRBJ2-1	TGTGCCACCAGTGATCCAACTACCGGGACTAGCAGCTACAATGAGCAGTTCTTC	CATSDPTTGTSSYNEQFF
NA	NA	TRBV4-1	TRBJ1-4	TGCGCCAGCAGCCAATTTCAGGGAACGTGGACTAATGAAAAACTGTTTTTT	CASSQFQGTWTNEKLFF
NA	TRBD2	TRBV6-5	TRBJ2-1	TGTGCCAGCAATCAACTAGCGGATCCCTACAATGAGCAGTTCTTC	CASNQLADPYNEQFF
NA	NA	TRBV9	TRBJ1-1	TGTGCCAGCAGCCGTCGCGGGGCCGAGGGCACTGAAGCTTTCTTT	CASSRRGAEGTEAFF
few	TRBD2	TRBV2	TRBJ2-2	TGTGCCAGCATCCCCCTAGCGGGGGTGAACACCGGGGAGCTGTTTTTT	CASIPLAGVNTGELFF